This passage covers 3 T cell receptor beta chains from one sample sequenced in a study of blood T cell repertoires in COVID-19. TCRdb's copy holds only in-frame clones and misses some; the assay was immunoSEQ multiplex PCR. The sample includes about 7,300 clones, more than 80% of them seen just once. The specimen was peripheral blood. The origin of the receptors is a human donor with active COVID-19. The donor label of this sample is uncertain.

The V call is TRBV27, the J call TRBJ2-5, with a tentative D call TRBD2 (6 bases). This CDR3 has 15 amino acids. Germline assignment: CDR1 MNHEY and CDR2 SMNVEV (reference sequence). The germline V and J ends were trimmed by 6 bases and 6 bases, with 20 bases remaining between them. The CDR3 DNA follows: TGTGCCAGCAGCGTCGGGAGCGGCCCTCAAAAGACCCAGTACTTC. This sequence encodes CASSVGSGPQKTQYF.

This chain's CDR3 is CSVEDSWRNTIYF. DNA of the CDR3: TGCAGCGTTGAAGACAGTTGGCGAAACACCATATATTTT. J is TRBJ1-3 and V is TRBV29-1; the D is unclear. V was cut by 0 bases and J by 5 bases, with 8 bases left in between. CDR1 is SQVTM and CDR2 is ANQGSEA in the germline V gene. This CDR3 has 13 amino acids.

This chain connects TRBV5-4 to TRBJ1-2; 7 nucleotides align to TRBD1. V lost 4 bases and J lost 4; bases outside the gene matches: 10. The CDR3 extends over 15 amino acids. The V gene's germline CDR1 is SGHNT and CDR2 YYREEE (reference sequence). The CDR3 nucleotides are TGTGCCAGCAGCAGGGACAGAAGCCTATCCTATGGCTACACCTTC. This gives the protein CASSRDRSLSYGYTF.